This TCR beta chain was recorded in a study of T cell responses to AZD1222 COVID-19 vaccine (dated by TCRdb to the early 2020s). Broadly, across the study: TCR sequencing was performed for 233 trial participants, of whom about 200 were given two doses of AZD1222 and some 26 were given two doses of MenACWY control vaccine. Trial participants were enrolled by age into 18-55, 56-69 and 70-plus year subgroups, with roughly 150, 30 and 60 TCR-sequenced participants respectively.

The time point label of this sample denotes: about 28 days (+/-7) after the second vaccine dose. AZD1222 recipients given second doses at about 4 weeks or at about 12 weeks were pooled, since spike-specific TCR depth and breadth were not found to differ between the two schedules. Vaccinee samples were obtained from the UK trials COV001 and COV002, which included a single-blind randomized controlled phase 2/3 trial of AZD1222 (ChAdOx1 nCoV-19) in healthy adults. For TCRbeta chain sequencing, PBMC samples from trial participants were taken at day 0 and at day 28 after the second dose. The CDR3 regions of human TCRbeta chains were analyzed by immunosequencing. The authors processed their data as follows. Repertoire TCRs were checked for matches against a reference library of SARS-CoV-2-specific TCRs that had been generated using the MIRA antigen-specificity platform. Breadth meant the fraction of unique TCRs that were SARS-CoV-2-associated, whereas depth meant the fraction of total T cells that were SARS-CoV-2-associated. Each spike-specific TCR was assigned to its reactive spike region and to a CD4 or CD8 class using the MIRA data. Log10-transformed breadth and depth values were compared by one-way ANOVA with Sidak's multiple comparisons tests. The clones in this table, taken by TCRdb from immuneACCESS, are in-frame only. Not every clone is retained; where verified, under half of the shortfall comes from an unresolved V gene, and the cause of the rest is unknown. Clonal size and the V and J genes are those of that table, whereas D and trimming came from the DNA. The sample table lists some 150,000 clones, approximately 92% of them with a count of one. The leading ten clones occupy roughly 3.1% of the sample.

As regards this clone: The antigen this receptor binds is unknown. The input lacks base qualities; no much larger clone sits a single base away.

The germline V gene sets CDR1 to KGHDR and CDR2 to SFDVKD. The CDR3 contains 14 residues, cysteine and phenylalanine counted. Only CDR3 DNA remains: 42 bases, in frame from the first base. Ends trimmed: V by 11 bases, J by 3 bases; bases unmatched to a gene: 9. Broader findings and caveats from the paper: Only five to seven AZD1222 recipients were SARS-CoV-2 seropositive at baseline, limiting conclusions about previously exposed vaccinees. Nearly half of unique spike-specific TCRs reportedly recognized epitopes outside regions mutated in the B.1.351 and B.1.1.7 variants. The 56-69-year group was small, and its depth increase did not reach significance, likely because of low power. Most participants were white British and females outnumbered males, and the authors suggested that clonal diversity may have been underestimated. After two AZD1222 doses, spike-specific TCR breadth and depth were significantly higher than at day 0 and than in MenACWY recipients. CD4 TCRs associated with the vaccine covered the entire spike protein, and the dominant responses were in regions 160-218 and 743-854. No day 14 peak-response samples were available, so repertoires were characterized only after the peak T cell response.

This TCR derives from an adult who received the AZD1222 COVID-19 vaccine. Sequencing used peripheral blood, obtained 28 days after the second AZD1222 dose. The V and J segments used are TRBV24-1 and TRBJ2-3, with TRBD1 matching 8 junction bases. The bases read TGTGCCATCTCAGACAGGGGTGGAACAGATACGCAGTATTTT. Its amino acids are CAISDRGGTDTQYF.